This record covers a single T cell receptor (beta chain). Between the trimmed V and J ends, which lost 4 bases and 1 base, there was a span of 14 bases. From germline, CDR1 is MDHEN and CDR2 SYDVKM. The CDR3 extends over 15 amino acids. Premalignant or tumor cells were enriched by macro-dissection after pathologic assessment. TCRdb's table, derived via immunoSEQ multiplex PCR, lists solely in-frame clones and lacks some. This table has 9,500 to 10,000 clones, 88% appearing once. This record belongs to a study of immune evolution from preneoplasia to lung adenocarcinoma. V is TRBV28 and J is TRBJ2-7, with D tentatively TRBD2 (5 bases). The material sequenced was FFPE invasive lung adenocarcinoma tissue. The clonotype comes from an older person with invasive lung adenocarcinoma. Some clones in this sample may be carry-over from other donors' samples. The CDR3 DNA sequence: TGTGCCAGCAGTTCTCCCTCCTCGGGGTCCTACGAGCAGTACTTC. Amino acid sequence: CASSSPSSGSYEQYF.